A selection of T cell receptor beta chains follows, all from one sample in a study of CD8+ T cells in alopecia areata. Only in-frame clones appear in the TCRdb table, and some are missing; sequencing was by immunoSEQ multiplex PCR. The data contain about 210,000 clones, under 70% of them seen just once; the ten biggest clones take up roughly 1.2%. This specimen consisted of CD4+ T cells sorted from blood, obtained around week 44, from a patient treated with tofacitinib. Receptor source: a human donor with alopecia areata. The CDR3 runs from the conserved cysteine through the conserved F or W. D genes are given only for firm matches. Clone size is given for some rows only: seen once, a few or many times, or a class if the clone is expanded.

abundance	j_gene	d_gene	v_gene	CDR3aa	CDR3nt
.	TRBJ2-5	.	TRBV29-1	CSVVEGQETQYF	TGCAGCGTTGTTGAGGGCCAAGAGACCCAGTACTTC
.	TRBJ1-1	.	TRBV29-1	CSVGGVMNTEAFF	TGCAGCGTTGGGGGGGTCATGAACACTGAAGCTTTCTTT
once	TRBJ1-1	.	TRBV9	CASSVGGGAEAFF	TGTGCCAGCAGCGTAGGTGGTGGCGCTGAAGCTTTCTTT
few	TRBJ1-5	.	TRBV28	CASSRLGQDGQPQHF	TGTGCCAGCAGCCGCCTCGGGCAGGACGGTCAGCCCCAGCATTTT
.	TRBJ2-3	.	TRBV27	CASSPTGYTDTQYF	TGTGCCAGCAGTCCGACAGGATACACAGATACGCAGTATTTT
.	TRBJ1-4	TRBD1	TRBV9	CASSAQGRREKLFF	TGTGCCAGCAGCGCACAGGGGCGTCGGGAAAAACTGTTTTTT
.	TRBJ2-7	TRBD1	TRBV5-1	CASSADRTYEQYF	TGCGCCAGCAGCGCGGACAGGACCTACGAGCAGTACTTC
once	TRBJ2-2	.	TRBV9	CASSVGQAKNTGELFF	TGTGCCAGCAGCGTAGGACAGGCGAAGAACACCGGGGAGCTGTTTTTT
.	TRBJ2-2	.	TRBV7-2	CASSFTVNTGELFF	TGTGCCAGCAGCTTTACAGTGAACACCGGGGAGCTGTTTTTT
.	TRBJ2-3	.	TRBV13	CASSLVRDTQYF	TGTGCCAGCAGCTTAGTAAGAGATACGCAGTATTTT
few	TRBJ2-1	TRBD1	TRBV25-1	CASSPNTGTVSYNEQFF	TGTGCCAGCAGCCCTAATACCGGGACAGTGTCCTACAATGAGCAGTTCTTC
.	TRBJ2-5	TRBD1	TRBV30	CAWSPDRSPGTQYF	TGTGCCTGGAGCCCGGACAGGTCGCCGGGGACCCAGTACTTC
.	TRBJ1-1	.	TRBV30	CAWSVTPVTEAFF	TGTGCCTGGAGTGTAACCCCAGTCACTGAAGCTTTCTTT
.	TRBJ2-7	.	TRBV7-9	CASSSHLGSEQYF	TGTGCCAGCAGCTCCCATCTTGGGTCTGAGCAGTACTTC
.	TRBJ2-7	.	TRBV30	CALLRNYEQYF	TGTGCCCTACTCCGGAACTACGAGCAGTACTTC
few	TRBJ2-3	.	TRBV5-1	CASSLGDTQYF	TGCGCCAGCAGCTTGGGAGATACGCAGTATTTT
.	TRBJ1-4	.	TRBV7-2	CASSLSLPATNEKLFF	TGTGCCAGCAGCTTATCCCTCCCTGCAACTAATGAAAAACTGTTTTTT
.	TRBJ2-3	TRBD2	TRBV9	CASSYSDRLAGAADTQYF	TGTGCCAGCAGCTACTCCGACCGACTAGCGGGGGCGGCAGATACGCAGTATTTT
few	TRBJ2-3	.	TRBV5-1	CASSLARDSSHTQYF	TGCGCCAGCAGCTTGGCCCGGGACTCCTCGCATACGCAGTATTTT
.	TRBJ1-6	.	TRBV30	CAWRDRKNSPLHF	TGTGCCTGGAGGGACAGAAAAAATTCACCCCTCCACTTT
.	TRBJ2-7	.	TRBV14	CASGRGLWEQYF	TGTGCCAGCGGACGGGGCCTGTGGGAGCAGTACTTC
.	TRBJ1-2	TRBD1	TRBV29-1	CSVDAGGAGYGYTF	TGCAGCGTTGATGCAGGGGGCGCGGGGTATGGCTACACCTTC
.	TRBJ2-3	.	TRBV6-5	CASRGTSDTQYF	TGTGCCAGCAGAGGGACCTCAGATACGCAGTATTTT
.	TRBJ1-2	.	TRBV30	CAWNRGVGGYTF	TGTGCCTGGAACCGGGGAGTGGGTGGCTACACCTTC
.	TRBJ1-1	TRBD1	TRBV11-1	CASSLEGQTKAFF	TGTGCCAGCAGCTTAGAGGGACAGACAAAAGCTTTCTTT
.	TRBJ1-1	.	TRBV29-1	CSVGRFGIGSTEAFF	TGCAGCGTTGGACGGTTTGGGATAGGGAGCACTGAAGCTTTCTTT
.	TRBJ1-5	.	TRBV5-1	CASSLIGGQNQPQHF	TGCGCCAGCAGCTTGATCGGGGGGCAGAATCAGCCCCAGCATTTT
.	TRBJ1-5	.	TRBV2	CASRAGPNQPQHF	TGTGCCAGCCGGGCAGGGCCTAATCAGCCCCAGCATTTT